These T cell receptor beta chains were read from a single sample in a study of beta chain features in type 1 diabetes. Sequencing used immunoSEQ multiplex PCR; TCRdb keeps in-frame clones, though not all of them. The data hold more than 250,000 clones, with 20% observed a single time. Sequenced: naive CD4+ T cells from blood. These TCRs come from a woman between 40 and 55 years old with type 1 diabetes. Both conserved end residues are part of each CDR3. The D gene is left open where the match is weak. Expanded clones get a size class; other rows say once, few or many, or leave the size out.

CDR3 protein: CASSWAGRAAF
CDR3 DNA: TGTGCCAGCAGCTGGGCTGGGAGGGCGGCCTTC
J gene: TRBJ2-7
clone size: few
V gene: TRBV7-2
D gene: TRBD2

CDR3 protein: CSAAARFNEKLFF
CDR3 DNA: TGCAGCGCCGCGGCCCGGTTTAATGAAAAACTGTTTTTT
J gene: TRBJ1-4
clone size: -
V gene: TRBV29-1
D gene: -

CDR3 protein: CSGAGLAGYNEQFF
CDR3 DNA: TGCAGCGGGGCGGGACTAGCGGGATACAATGAGCAGTTCTTC
J gene: TRBJ2-1
clone size: few
V gene: TRBV29-1
D gene: TRBD2

CDR3 protein: CASRPYIDRGSTEAFF
CDR3 DNA: TGCGCCAGCAGGCCTTATATAGACAGGGGAAGCACTGAAGCTTTCTTT
J gene: TRBJ1-1
clone size: few
V gene: TRBV5-1
D gene: TRBD1

CDR3 protein: CASLASGSYEQYF
CDR3 DNA: TGTGCCAGCCTGGCTAGCGGGAGTTACGAGCAGTACTTC
J gene: TRBJ2-7
clone size: -
V gene: TRBV28
D gene: TRBD2

CDR3 protein: CAISAQNTEAFF
CDR3 DNA: TGTGCCATCAGTGCCCAGAACACTGAAGCTTTCTTT
J gene: TRBJ1-1
clone size: -
V gene: TRBV10-3
D gene: -

CDR3 protein: CASSLSPYNEQFF
CDR3 DNA: TGTGCCAGCAGCCTCTCCCCCTACAATGAGCAGTTCTTC
J gene: TRBJ2-1
clone size: few
V gene: TRBV14
D gene: -

CDR3 protein: CASSPPDRINYGYTF
CDR3 DNA: TGTGCCAGCTCACCGCCGGACAGAATTAACTATGGCTACACCTTC
J gene: TRBJ1-2
clone size: few
V gene: TRBV18
D gene: -

CDR3 protein: CASSHSGQTYGYTF
CDR3 DNA: TGCGCCAGCAGCCACTCCGGACAGACCTATGGCTACACCTTC
J gene: TRBJ1-2
clone size: -
V gene: TRBV4-3
D gene: -

CDR3 protein: CAMMTGRLGDTQYF
CDR3 DNA: TGTGCCATGATGACAGGACGGCTAGGGGATACGCAGTATTTT
J gene: TRBJ2-3
clone size: -
V gene: TRBV10-3
D gene: -

CDR3 protein: CASSRSPYEQYF
CDR3 DNA: TGTGCCAGCAGCCGGAGCCCCTACGAGCAGTACTTC
J gene: TRBJ2-7
clone size: few
V gene: TRBV4-2
D gene: -

CDR3 protein: CSVSTGRGTEAFF
CDR3 DNA: TGCAGCGTATCCACAGGGCGTGGGACTGAAGCTTTCTTT
J gene: TRBJ1-1
clone size: -
V gene: TRBV29-1
D gene: -

CDR3 protein: CASSPIRGNEQFF
CDR3 DNA: TGTGCCAGCAGTCCGATACGAGGCAATGAGCAGTTCTTC
J gene: TRBJ2-1
clone size: few
V gene: TRBV2
D gene: -

CDR3 protein: CASSFRGGLGGYTF
CDR3 DNA: TGTGCCAGCAGTTTCCGCGGGGGCCTGGGTGGCTACACCTTC
J gene: TRBJ1-2
clone size: few
V gene: TRBV7-9
D gene: -

CDR3 protein: CASSPTGVETDTQYF
CDR3 DNA: TGCGCCAGCAGCCCGACTGGAGTTGAGACAGATACGCAGTATTTT
J gene: TRBJ2-3
clone size: once
V gene: TRBV4-3
D gene: -

CDR3 protein: CAWSSKGVKQYF
CDR3 DNA: TGTGCCTGGAGTTCCAAGGGGGTGAAGCAGTACTTC
J gene: TRBJ2-7
clone size: few
V gene: TRBV30
D gene: -

CDR3 protein: CASSPRQGSGDTQYF
CDR3 DNA: TGCGCCAGCAGCCCCAGACAGGGTTCGGGAGATACGCAGTATTTT
J gene: TRBJ2-3
clone size: -
V gene: TRBV4-3
D gene: TRBD1

CDR3 protein: CASSYTGDTYEQYF
CDR3 DNA: TGTGCCAGCAGCTACACAGGGGATACCTACGAGCAGTACTTC
J gene: TRBJ2-7
clone size: -
V gene: TRBV7-3
D gene: TRBD1

CDR3 protein: CASSPSQGAFEAFF
CDR3 DNA: TGTGCCAGCTCACCTTCGCAGGGGGCTTTTGAAGCTTTCTTT
J gene: TRBJ1-1
clone size: -
V gene: TRBV18
D gene: TRBD1

CDR3 protein: CASSPFTGSSGNTIYF
CDR3 DNA: TGCGCCAGCAGCCCTTTTACAGGGAGCTCTGGAAACACCATATATTTT
J gene: TRBJ1-3
clone size: -
V gene: TRBV4-3
D gene: -

CDR3 protein: CSVHRGYLNTEAFF
CDR3 DNA: TGCAGCGTCCACAGGGGGTATTTGAACACTGAAGCTTTCTTT
J gene: TRBJ1-1
clone size: -
V gene: TRBV29-1
D gene: TRBD1

CDR3 protein: CAISEGDNYGYTF
CDR3 DNA: TGTGCCATCAGTGAAGGGGATAACTATGGCTACACCTTC
J gene: TRBJ1-2
clone size: few
V gene: TRBV10-3
D gene: -

CDR3 protein: CAWKTQEAYGYTF
CDR3 DNA: TGTGCCTGGAAGACTCAGGAGGCCTATGGCTACACCTTC
J gene: TRBJ1-2
clone size: -
V gene: TRBV30
D gene: -

CDR3 protein: CASSYGQGTGELFF
CDR3 DNA: TGTGCCAGCAGCTATGGACAGGGCACCGGGGAGCTGTTTTTT
J gene: TRBJ2-2
clone size: few
V gene: TRBV9
D gene: TRBD1

CDR3 protein: CAWSASYGYTF
CDR3 DNA: TGTGCCTGGAGTGCCTCCTATGGCTACACCTTC
J gene: TRBJ1-2
clone size: -
V gene: TRBV30
D gene: -

CDR3 protein: CASRSSGSSGTDTQYF
CDR3 DNA: TGTGCCAGCAGGTCATCGGGGTCTAGCGGCACAGATACGCAGTATTTT
J gene: TRBJ2-3
clone size: few
V gene: TRBV7-9
D gene: -

CDR3 protein: CASSLGTGGRSAFF
CDR3 DNA: TGTGCCAGCAGCTTAGGGACAGGGGGGCGTTCAGCTTTCTTT
J gene: TRBJ1-1
clone size: -
V gene: TRBV28
D gene: TRBD1

CDR3 protein: CASSTQEGYNEQFF
CDR3 DNA: TGTGCCAGTAGCACGCAGGAGGGTTACAATGAGCAGTTCTTC
J gene: TRBJ2-1
clone size: few
V gene: TRBV19
D gene: -

CDR3 protein: CSVVKLNTGELFF
CDR3 DNA: TGCAGCGTTGTAAAACTAAACACCGGGGAGCTGTTTTTT
J gene: TRBJ2-2
clone size: few
V gene: TRBV29-1
D gene: -

CDR3 protein: CAWSVGQGTEKLFF
CDR3 DNA: TGTGCCTGGAGTGTAGGGCAGGGAACCGAAAAACTGTTTTTT
J gene: TRBJ1-4
clone size: few
V gene: TRBV30
D gene: -

CDR3 protein: CSVEAGSGANVLTF
CDR3 DNA: TGCAGCGTCGAGGCGGGCTCTGGGGCCAACGTCCTGACTTTC
J gene: TRBJ2-6
clone size: -
V gene: TRBV29-1
D gene: -

CDR3 protein: CASSTGTSGSTDTQYF
CDR3 DNA: TGTGCCAGCAGCACCGGGACTAGCGGGAGCACAGATACGCAGTATTTT
J gene: TRBJ2-3
clone size: few
V gene: TRBV9
D gene: TRBD2

CDR3 protein: CASSYGVAVDTQYF
CDR3 DNA: TGTGCCAGCAGTTACGGGGTAGCGGTGGATACGCAGTATTTT
J gene: TRBJ2-3
clone size: -
V gene: TRBV6-6
D gene: -

CDR3 protein: CASSLPGSSGNTIYF
CDR3 DNA: TGTGCCAGCAGCCTCCCCGGGAGCTCTGGAAACACCATATATTTT
J gene: TRBJ1-3
clone size: -
V gene: TRBV5-4
D gene: -

CDR3 protein: CASSSQGATNEKLFF
CDR3 DNA: TGCGCCAGCAGCTCCCAGGGGGCAACTAATGAAAAACTGTTTTTT
J gene: TRBJ1-4
clone size: -
V gene: TRBV4-1
D gene: TRBD1

CDR3 protein: CASSLKQGASNTGELFF
CDR3 DNA: TGTGCCAGCAGTCTAAAACAGGGGGCTTCGAACACCGGGGAGCTGTTTTTT
J gene: TRBJ2-2
clone size: -
V gene: TRBV11-3
D gene: TRBD1

CDR3 protein: CAWRWAGGTDTQYF
CDR3 DNA: TGTGCCTGGAGGTGGGCAGGGGGCACAGATACGCAGTATTTT
J gene: TRBJ2-3
clone size: -
V gene: TRBV30
D gene: -